Listed below are T cell receptor beta chains from one sample, sequenced in a study of blood T cell repertoires in COVID-19. The method was immunoSEQ multiplex PCR; TCRdb's version includes in-frame clones alone and lacks a portion of them. The sample contains roughly 51,000 clones, approximately 90% of which appear only once. The sample comprised peripheral blood. These receptors all come from a man in his 70s with acute or convalescent COVID-19. CDR3s include the opening cysteine and the closing phenylalanine or tryptophan. A D gene is named only where the DNA matches it firmly. Clone size appears in some rows only: once, few, many, or a class for an expanded clone.

clone size	D gene	V gene	J gene	CDR3 DNA	CDR3 protein
.	TRBD2	TRBV9	TRBJ2-7	TGTGCCAGCAGCGTAGCAAGCGGGGGTGATACCGAGCAGTACTTC	CASSVASGGDTEQYF
.	.	TRBV6-2/TRBV6-3	TRBJ2-5	TGTGCCAGCAACCCCGGAGGGGCGGGGGCCCAAGAGACCCAGTACTTC	CASNPGGAGAQETQYF
.	.	TRBV5-1	TRBJ2-7	TGCGCCAGCAGCTACTATCGGGGGAACGAGCAGTACTTC	CASSYYRGNEQYF
.	TRBD2	TRBV19	TRBJ2-1	TGTGCTAGTAAAGGTCTAGCGGGGGGGCGTGACAATGAGCAGTTCTTC	CASKGLAGGRDNEQFF
once	TRBD1	TRBV2	TRBJ2-6	TGTGCCAGCAAGTTTGGGCAGGGGGCTGGGGCCAACGTCCTGACTTTC	CASKFGQGAGANVLTF
.	.	TRBV2	TRBJ2-2	TGTGCCAGCAGTGCCGACACCGGGGAGCTGTTTTTT	CASSADTGELFF
once	.	TRBV25-1	TRBJ2-1	TGTGCCAGCAGTGAATTTTACAGGGGGGGCTCCTACAATGAGCAGTTCTTC	CASSEFYRGGSYNEQFF
.	TRBD1	TRBV27	TRBJ2-1	TGTGCCAGCAGGTCTGGAAGGGGGCCCTACTATGAGCAGTTCTTC	CASRSGRGPYYEQFF
.	TRBD1	TRBV7-9	TRBJ2-2	TGTGCCAGCAGCTTACAGGGACAGGGTAAAGGGGAGCTGTTTTTT	CASSLQGQGKGELFF
medium-sized	.	TRBV4-2	TRBJ1-2	TGTGCCAGCAGCCTCGAGACGGGACACCTTAACTATGGCTACACCTTC	CASSLETGHLNYGYTF
.	.	TRBV28	TRBJ2-1	TGTGCCAGCAGTTTTTCCGGGGCCTACAATGAGCAGTTCTTC	CASSFSGAYNEQFF
.	.	TRBV28	TRBJ1-5	TGTGCCAGCAGTTTCCAGGGGAGCAATCAGCCCCAGCATTTT	CASSFQGSNQPQHF
.	.	TRBV19	TRBJ1-5	TGTGCCAGTAGTATAGCCCTATGGGCGGGTGAGGGCAATCAGCCCCAGCATTTT	CASSIALWAGEGNQPQHF
.	.	TRBV4-3	TRBJ2-6	TGCGCCAGCAGCCAAGAGTCGCTAGGTTACGCTGGGGCCAACGTCCTGACTTTC	CASSQESLGYAGANVLTF
few	.	TRBV4-3	TRBJ1-3	TGCGCCAGCAGCCAAGTCGGAGTAAACACCATATATTTT	CASSQVGVNTIYF
.	TRBD1	TRBV6-6	TRBJ1-6	TGTGCCAGCAGTACCTCCCAGGGGGCGCAAAATTCACCCCTCCACTTT	CASSTSQGAQNSPLHF
.	.	TRBV3-1/TRBV3-2	TRBJ1-6	TGTGCCAGCAGCCAAGCCAGGGGCCCCCCCTATAATTCACCCCTCCACTTT	CASSQARGPPYNSPLHF
.	.	TRBV4-1	TRBJ2-1	TGCGCCAGCAGCCAAGCGGGGAGCTCCTACAATGAGCAGTTCTTC	CASSQAGSSYNEQFF
.	TRBD1	TRBV7-9	TRBJ2-1	TGTGCCAGCAGCGAGACAGGGGAGTACAATGAGCAGTTCTTC	CASSETGEYNEQFF
.	.	TRBV12-5	TRBJ2-7	TGTGCTAGTGGTTTGATTCCCAAGGGGACGACTAGCGAGCAGTACTTC	CASGLIPKGTTSEQYF
.	.	TRBV18	TRBJ1-3	TGTGCCACCGCGGACAGCTCTGGAAACACCATATATTTT	CATADSSGNTIYF
.	.	TRBV24-1	TRBJ2-2	TGTGCCACCAGTGATTGGAAGGAGGCCGGGGAGCTGTTTTTT	CATSDWKEAGELFF
.	.	TRBV7-8	TRBJ1-5	TGTGCCAGCAGCTACGGACAGAGCAATCAGCCCCAGCATTTT	CASSYGQSNQPQHF
.	.	TRBV9	TRBJ2-7	TGTGCCAGCAGCCCCAGTCCAGGGGTAAAGGCCTACGAGCAGTACTTC	CASSPSPGVKAYEQYF
.	.	TRBV9	TRBJ1-3	TGTGCCAGCAGCCAAGGGACAATCGGAAACACCATATATTTT	CASSQGTIGNTIYF
.	.	TRBV2	TRBJ1-5	TGTGCCAGCACGGATAGCGGGGCGAGCAATCAGCCCCAGCATTTT	CASTDSGASNQPQHF